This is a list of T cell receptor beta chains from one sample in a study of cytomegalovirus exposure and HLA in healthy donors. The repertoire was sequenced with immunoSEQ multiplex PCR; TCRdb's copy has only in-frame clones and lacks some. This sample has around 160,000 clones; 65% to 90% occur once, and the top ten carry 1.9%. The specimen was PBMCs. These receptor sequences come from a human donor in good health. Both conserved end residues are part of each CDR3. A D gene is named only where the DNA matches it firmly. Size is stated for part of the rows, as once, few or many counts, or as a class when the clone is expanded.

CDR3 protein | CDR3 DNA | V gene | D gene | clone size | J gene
CATSRDMNTEAFF | TGTGCCACCAGCAGAGATATGAACACTGAAGCTTTCTTT | TRBV15 | . | . | TRBJ1-1
CASSLAVGQGGANYGYTF | TGTGCCAGCAGCTTAGCCGTCGGACAGGGGGGGGCTAACTATGGCTACACCTTC | TRBV7-8 | TRBD1 | . | TRBJ1-2
CASSPTTGVVTDTQYF | TGTGCCAGCAGCCCTACGACAGGGGTAGTGACAGATACGCAGTATTTT | TRBV5-4 | TRBD1 | . | TRBJ2-3
CASSQMGRTNYGYTF | TGTGCCAGCAGCCAAATGGGCAGAACTAACTATGGCTACACCTTC | TRBV7-9 | . | . | TRBJ1-2
CASSPGVGGNEQFF | TGCGCCAGCAGTCCCGGGGTAGGTGGCAATGAGCAGTTCTTC | TRBV23-1 | . | few | TRBJ2-1
CASSLFLEGYGYTF | TGTGCCAGTAGTTTGTTTCTGGAGGGCTATGGCTACACCTTC | TRBV19 | . | . | TRBJ1-2
CASRRTDNEQFF | TGTGCCAGCAGACGGACAGACAATGAGCAGTTCTTC | TRBV5-4 | . | . | TRBJ2-1
CASSESQGIGYTF | TGTGCCAGCAGTGAAAGTCAGGGGATAGGCTACACCTTC | TRBV6-1 | . | . | TRBJ1-2
CASSTGGDQPQHF | TGTGCCAGCTCGACAGGGGGCGATCAGCCCCAGCATTTT | TRBV18 | TRBD1 | . | TRBJ1-5
CASSPTENTEAFF | TGTGCCAGCAGCCCGACAGAGAACACTGAAGCTTTCTTT | TRBV7-9 | . | . | TRBJ1-1
CATTRALLPTQYF | TGTGCCACCACCAGGGCCTTACTGCCGACCCAGTACTTC | TRBV21-1 | . | . | TRBJ2-5
CASSEAGGSTDTQYF | TGTGCCAGCAGTGAAGCGGGGGGTAGCACAGATACGCAGTATTTT | TRBV6-4 | TRBD2 | . | TRBJ2-3
CASSLRDRGKYGYTF | TGTGCCAGCAGCCTAAGGGACAGGGGAAAGTATGGCTACACCTTC | TRBV5-8 | TRBD1 | . | TRBJ1-2
CASSQDVGQGLAGANVLTF | TGCGCCAGCAGCCAAGATGTAGGACAGGGGCTAGCTGGGGCCAACGTCCTGACTTTC | TRBV4-1 | TRBD1 | few | TRBJ2-6
CASSSYPHRGEDGNTIYF | TGTGCCAGCAGTTCTTACCCCCATCGGGGGGAAGATGGAAACACCATATATTTT | TRBV7-9 | . | . | TRBJ1-3
CASSVTDRGEHTDTQYF | TGTGCCAGCAGCGTAACTGATCGCGGGGAGCACACAGATACGCAGTATTTT | TRBV9 | . | . | TRBJ2-3
CASSLEGVGTDTQYF | TGTGCCAGCAGCTTAGAGGGGGTGGGCACAGATACGCAGTATTTT | TRBV7-9 | . | . | TRBJ2-3
CASSPSTDPYGYTF | TGTGCCAGCAGCCCATCGACAGACCCCTATGGCTACACCTTC | TRBV7-3 | . | . | TRBJ1-2
CASSLEWTIPYEQYF | TGTGCCAGCAGCTTAGAATGGACAATACCCTACGAGCAGTACTTC | TRBV7-9 | . | . | TRBJ2-7
CAISEGRGDQPQHF | TGTGCCATCAGTGAGGGGCGGGGAGATCAGCCCCAGCATTTT | TRBV10-3 | . | . | TRBJ1-5
CASSMGQGAYEQYF | TGTGCCAGCAGCATGGGACAGGGGGCCTACGAGCAGTACTTC | TRBV7-9 | TRBD1 | . | TRBJ2-7
CASGLKGGGATDTQYF | TGTGCCAGCGGACTTAAGGGCGGGGGGGCAACAGATACGCAGTATTTT | TRBV28 | TRBD2 | few | TRBJ2-3
CARSLDGANYEQYF | TGTGCCAGAAGCTTGGATGGAGCGAACTACGAGCAGTACTTC | TRBV5-3 | . | few | TRBJ2-7
CASSPGTGLYEQYF | TGCGCCAGCAGCCCGGGGACAGGGCTCTACGAGCAGTACTTC | TRBV5-1 | TRBD1 | . | TRBJ2-7
CASMMTGQGTYEQYF | TGTGCCAGCATGATGACGGGACAGGGAACCTACGAGCAGTACTTC | TRBV6-5 | TRBD1 | . | TRBJ2-7
CARLAGHQETQYF | TGTGCCAGACTAGCGGGACATCAAGAGACCCAGTACTTC | TRBV7-7 | TRBD2 | . | TRBJ2-5
CASSVAAADSPLHF | TGTGCCAGCAGTGTAGCTGCGGCGGATTCACCCCTCCACTTT | TRBV6-4 | . | . | TRBJ1-6
CASRNGTSGGAWDTQYF | TGCGCCAGCAGGAACGGGACTAGCGGGGGGGCGTGGGATACGCAGTATTTT | TRBV10-2 | TRBD2 | . | TRBJ2-3
CASSVGAQPQHF | TGTGCCAGCAGCGTAGGCGCCCAGCCCCAGCATTTT | TRBV9 | . | . | TRBJ1-5
CASSQANYGYTF | TGTGCCAGTAGTCAGGCAAACTATGGCTACACCTTC | TRBV19 | . | . | TRBJ1-2
CASSFGAGEEQYF | TGTGCCAGCAGCTTTGGAGCGGGGGAAGAGCAGTACTTC | TRBV5-6 | TRBD2 | few | TRBJ2-5
CASSQGQGTYEQYF | TGCGCCAGCAGCCAAGGACAGGGAACCTACGAGCAGTACTTC | TRBV4-1 | TRBD1 | . | TRBJ2-7
CASSASGAYNEQFF | TGCGCCAGCAGTGCTAGCGGGGCCTACAATGAGCAGTTCTTC | TRBV10-1 | TRBD2 | . | TRBJ2-1
CATGGGIYGYTF | TGTGCCACCGGGGGGGGAATCTATGGCTACACCTTC | TRBV2 | . | . | TRBJ1-2
CASREFPDSRANNNQPQHF | TGTGCCAGTAGAGAATTTCCCGACAGCCGGGCGAATAACAATCAGCCCCAGCATTTT | TRBV19 | . | . | TRBJ1-5
CASSIYGLNGEQFF | TGTGCCAGTAGTATTTACGGGTTGAACGGTGAGCAGTTCTTC | TRBV19 | . | . | TRBJ2-1
CASSGSSGDQETQYF | TGTGCCAGCAGCGGGTCTAGCGGGGACCAAGAGACCCAGTACTTC | TRBV7-2 | TRBD2 | . | TRBJ2-5